This T cell receptor (beta chain) was recovered during a study of blood T cell repertoires in COVID-19. About the study: Samples of COVID-19 (acute and convalescent) were obtained from the United States, Italy and Spain. PBMCs, B-cell-depleted T cells, or T cells provided the cDNA or gDNA that made up the material.

Per the original methods: Nucleated cell number was recorded as an estimate derived from reference gene primer amplification. The assay was immunoSEQ multiplex PCR, and TCRdb's table has in-frame clones only and misses some. D and trimming were read from the DNA, whereas the V and J calls and clone size are those reported in that table. The data hold roughly 260,000 clones, with approximately 89% observed a single time. J was trimmed by 5 bases and V by 4 bases; bases with no gene match: 7. Looked up from germline, CDR1 is GTSNPN and CDR2 is SVGIG (reference sequence). The CDR3 length is 13 residues.

Source material: peripheral blood. V gene TRBV30 combines with J gene TRBJ1-1; 7 nucleotides agree with TRBD1. The sequence was collected from a man between 35 and 55 years old who had recovered from COVID-19. As DNA, the CDR3 is TGTGCCTGGATAGGACAGGAGAAAACTGAAGCTTTCTTT. It is translated as CAWIGQEKTEAFF.